The 24 T cell receptor beta chains below come from one sample, sequenced in a study of blood T cell repertoires in COVID-19. Clones were sequenced by immunoSEQ multiplex PCR, and TCRdb holds only the in-frame ones, with some missing. The sample holds over 70,000 clones; approximately 89% are singletons and the top ten take just over 2.5%. The sequenced sample was peripheral blood. Every receptor here comes from a man aged 45-65 years with COVID-19, enrolled during active disease.

Worth noting for this clone: At one end the junction does not follow the germline gene, possibly because of a read error. The chain links TRBV20-1 to TRBJ2-7; 7 bases agree with TRBD2. The CDR3 extends over 10 amino acids. Per germline, CDR1 DFQATT and CDR2 SNEGSKA (reference sequence). The CDR3 nucleotides are TGCAGTAAGACGGGGGGAGCCGACGACTTC. Protein: CSKTGGADDF.

The J gene is TRBJ2-5, the V gene TRBV7-2; 9 bases align to TRBD1. The V and J ends lost 5 bases and 5 bases, in that order; junction bases with no gene match: 9. Germline V gives CDR1 SGHTA, CDR2 FQGNSA. The CDR3 consists of 15 residues. CDR3 loop: CASSAVRTGGETQYF. CDR3 nucleotides: TGTGCCAGCAGCGCAGTACGAACAGGGGGCGAGACCCAGTACTTC. The full variable domain, completed using reference TRBV7-2 and TRBJ2-5, is GAGVSQSPSNKVTEKGKDVELRCDPISGHTALYWYRQSLGQGLEFLIYFQGNSAPDKSGLPSDRFSAERTGGSVSTLTIQRTQQEDSAVYLCASSAVRTGGETQYFGPGTRLLVL.

V is TRBV5-4 and J is TRBJ2-7; the D gene is possibly TRBD2 (6 bases). CDR3 size: 13 residues. The germline gives CDR1 SGHNT, CDR2 YYREEE (reference sequence). Trimming took off 4 bases at V and 0 bases at J, with 8 bases between the two ends. CDR3 loop: CASSPGSSYEQYF. CDR3 DNA: TGTGCCAGCAGCCCCGGGAGCTCCTACGAGCAGTACTTC.

CDR3: CASSGRQVPNTEAFF. The CDR3 DNA is TGTGCCAGCAGTGGCCGACAGGTCCCAAACACTGAAGCTTTCTTT. The chain couples TRBV2 to TRBJ1-1; tentative D call: TRBD1 (6 bases). Between the trimmed V and J ends, which lost 4 bases and 2 bases, there was a span of 14 bases. CDR3 length: 15 amino acids. Per the germline V gene, CDR1 is SNHLY and CDR2 is FYNNEI.

V is TRBV3-1 (or the pseudogene TRBV3-2) and J is TRBJ1-4; 7 positions agree with TRBD1. The length of the CDR3 is 14 residues. V lost 5 bases, J lost 7 bases, and 7 bases stayed unmatched. Germline loops: CDR1 LGHDT, CDR2 YNNKEL (reference sequence). The CDR3: CASSATGTAEKLFF. CDR3 bases: TGTGCCAGCAGCGCAACGGGGACAGCTGAAAAACTGTTTTTT.

The chain links TRBV6-6 to TRBJ1-1; D is uncertain. Germline CDR1 MNHNY, CDR2 SVGAGI (reference sequence). This CDR3 spans 16 amino acids. V dropped 2 bases and J dropped 1 base, with 14 bases sitting between them. DNA of the CDR3: TGTGCCAGCAGTTACCAGGCGGGGTCAGGGAACACTGAAGCTTTCTTT. This encodes CASSYQAGSGNTEAFF.

The CDR3 is CASSWDRGDSPLHF. The CDR3 coding sequence is TGTGCCAGCAGTTGGGACAGGGGGGACTCACCCCTCCACTTT. This chain uses TRBV27 with TRBJ1-6; 11 bases are a match to TRBD1. Trimming took 4 bases from V and 10 from J; bases not matched to a gene: 3. The CDR3 is made up of 14 amino acids. CDR1 and CDR2 (germline): MNHEY, SMNVEV (reference sequence).

The rearrangement joins TRBV6-5 to TRBJ2-3; 7 nucleotides line up with TRBD1. From germline, CDR1 is MNHEY and CDR2 SVGAGI. V shed 8 bases, J shed 4 bases, and the junction held 3 bases outside the gene matches. The CDR3 is 12 amino acids. CDR3 protein: CASRRGPDTQYF. The CDR3 DNA follows: TGTGCCAGCCGAAGGGGGCCAGATACGCAGTATTTT.

The CDR3 DNA follows: TGCGCCAGCAGCTTGGAGGGAGGACAGGGGACGGTCGAGCAGTACGTC. Amino acids: CASSLEGGQGTVEQYV. The rearrangement links TRBV5-1 to TRBJ2-7, with TRBD1 identical over 9 bases. From germline, CDR1 is SGHRS and CDR2 YFSETQ. V shed 0 bases, J shed 6 bases, and the junction held 10 bases outside the gene matches. The CDR3 extends over 16 amino acids.

This chain links TRBV9 with TRBJ2-7, with 10 bases aligning to TRBD2. Germline trimming cut 0 bases from V and 2 bases from J; bases unmatched to any gene: 5. This CDR3 comprises 16 residues. Germline assignment: CDR1 SGDLS and CDR2 YYNGEE. Here the CDR3 DNA reads TGTGCCAGCAGCGTAGGGGTAGCGGGAGGCACCTACGAGCAGTACTTC. It translates to CASSVGVAGGTYEQYF.

This clone was observed a few times. The rearrangement uses TRBV4-1 and TRBJ1-6, with D perhaps TRBD1 (6 bases). Trimming cost V 3 bases and J 7 bases, with 19 bases left between them. This CDR3 has 17 amino acids. CDR1 MGHRA and CDR2 YSYEKL come from the germline V gene. The CDR3 coding sequence is TGCGCCAGCAGCCAGACAGGAACAGGAGCGAGAAATTCACCCCTCCACTTT. Amino acid sequence: CASSQTGTGARNSPLHF.

The chain couples TRBV5-1 to TRBJ2-1; 8 bases line up with TRBD2. Germline CDR1 SGHRS, CDR2 YFSETQ. The CDR3 is 15 residues long. J lost 4 bases, V lost 4 bases, and 7 bases had no gene match. The CDR3 DNA reads as TGCGCCAGCAGCAATAGCGGGACTAGGTACAATGAGCAGTTCTTC. Protein: CASSNSGTRYNEQFF.

V usage is TRBV5-6 and J usage is TRBJ1-1; possibly TRBD1 for D (5 bases). The germline gives CDR1 SGHDT, CDR2 YYEEEE. Trimming left V 1 base short and J 0 bases short, with 13 bases between. The length of the CDR3 is 16 residues. The chain's CDR3 is CASSLPGAVLNTEAFF. The CDR3 DNA follows: TGTGCCAGCAGCTTGCCTGGGGCGGTTTTGAACACTGAAGCTTTCTTT.

The CDR3 DNA reads as TGTGCCAGCAGCCCTAGGGGCGCTGGCTACACCTTC. It specifies CASSPRGAGYTF. The rearrangement links TRBV11-2 to TRBJ1-2; D possibly corresponds to TRBD1 (5 bases). Germline lookup yields CDR1 SGHAT and CDR2 FQNNGV. V was cut by 5 bases and J by 7 bases, with 11 bases left in between. This CDR3 comprises 12 residues.

This clone showed up just a few times. The chain recombines TRBV19 with TRBJ1-3; tentative D call: TRBD1 (5 bases). The CDR3 runs 16 residues. Looked up from germline, CDR1 is LNHDA and CDR2 is SQIVND (reference sequence). Trimming pared 5 bases from V and 0 bases from J, leaving 14 bases between. DNA for the CDR3: TGTGCCAGTAGTGCCTACTCAGGGTTCTCTGGAAACACCATATATTTT. It encodes CASSAYSGFSGNTIYF.

The chain is built from TRBV11-2 and TRBJ2-3; D remains unclear. CDR3 length: 15 amino acids. Per germline, CDR1 SGHAT and CDR2 FQNNGV. V was cut by 1 base and J by 3 bases, with 11 bases left in between. DNA of the CDR3: TGTGCCAGCAGCTTAGGAACAGTCAGGACAGATACGCAGTATTTT. Protein sequence: CASSLGTVRTDTQYF.

CDR3: CAGQLIQNTEAFF. The CDR3 nucleotides are TGTGCGGGGCAATTGATTCAGAACACTGAAGCTTTCTTT. The chain links TRBV6-4 to TRBJ1-1; D is perhaps TRBD1 (5 bases). The CDR3 covers 13 residues. Germline CDR1 reads MRHNA; CDR2 reads SNTAGT.

The V gene is TRBV9, the J gene TRBJ2-1; the D gene is possibly TRBD1 (5 bases). This CDR3 is 15 amino acids long. V lost 2 bases and J 0 bases, leaving 9 bases between the germline ends. Germline CDR1 SGDLS, CDR2 YYNGEE. The DNA for the CDR3 is TGTGCCAGCAGCGTTAGGGGTGACTCCTACAATGAGCAGTTCTTC. Amino acids: CASSVRGDSYNEQFF. Full variable domain (remainder filled in from reference TRBV9 and TRBJ2-1): DSGVTQTPKHLITATGQRVTLRCSPRSGDLSVYWYQQSLDQGLQFLIQYYNGEERAKGNILERFSAQQFPDLHSELNLSSLELGDSALYFCASSVRGDSYNEQFFGPGTRLTVL.

J is TRBJ2-7 and V is TRBV7-9, with TRBD1 matching 10 bases. The CDR3 is made up of 15 amino acids. CDR1 SEHNR and CDR2 FQNEAQ come from the germline V gene (reference sequence). The V gene end was trimmed by 1 base and the J gene end by 2 bases; junction bases not matched to a gene: 2. The CDR3 protein is CASSLGTGGPYEQYF. The DNA of the CDR3 is TGTGCCAGCAGCTTAGGGACAGGGGGGCCCTACGAGCAGTACTTC.

The chain combines TRBV28 with TRBJ2-5; 7 bases agree with TRBD1. V was clipped by 10 bases and J by 4 bases; unmatched bases: 9. Germline V gene lookup returns CDR1 MDHEN and CDR2 SYDVKM. The CDR3 extends over 13 amino acids. DNA of the CDR3: TGTGCCACCCGGGGCACAGGGGTAGAGACCCAGTACTTC. Translating gives CATRGTGVETQYF.

The chain joins TRBV6-1 to TRBJ1-1; D gene unclear. CDR3 size: 13 residues. Germline CDR1 reads MNHNS; CDR2 reads SASEGT. Deletions cut 1 base from V and 2 bases from J, with 5 bases between. The CDR3 coding sequence is TGTGCCAGCAGTGAAGGGGCTAACACTGAAGCTTTCTTT. This codes for CASSEGANTEAFF.

V and J are TRBV7-6 and TRBJ2-3; a weak D match, TRBD2 (6 bases). With 1 base removed from V and 2 bases from J, the gap between germline ends came to 13 bases. Germline CDR1 and CDR2: SGHVS and FNYEAQ. The CDR3 is made up of 16 amino acids. CDR3 in DNA: TGTGCCAGCAGCTTAGGTGCAGCGGGCAACACAGATACGCAGTATTTT. This gives the protein CASSLGAAGNTDTQYF.

The genes are TRBV6-2 or TRBV6-3 and TRBJ1-6; 7 positions agree with TRBD1. V trimming: 2 bases; J trimming: 7 bases; junction bases outside the gene matches: 2. In germline, CDR1 is MNHEY, CDR2 SVGEGT. The CDR3 has 14 residues. The CDR3 DNA sequence: TGTGCCAGCAGTTACGGGACAGAGAATTCACCCCTCCACTTT. Translating gives CASSYGTENSPLHF.

The chain is built from TRBV19 and TRBJ2-2, with a possible D match to TRBD2 (7 bases). Trimming removed 11 bases at V and 5 bases at J, with 18 bases between. The CDR3 extends over 14 amino acids. Germline CDR1 is LNHDA and CDR2 is SQIVND (reference sequence). CDR3 sequence: CAAREGVWTGELFF. The CDR3 DNA reads TGTGCCGCCAGGGAGGGGGTATGGACCGGGGAGCTGTTTTTT.